Following are 22 T cell receptor beta chains from one sample sequenced in a study of shared clonotypes between healthy human individuals. Only in-frame clones appear in the TCRdb table, and some are missing; sequencing was by immunoSEQ multiplex PCR. The repertoire holds more than 2 million clones, with 85% to 95% as singletons. Input material: naive CD4+ T cells sorted from blood. Subset denoted: CD45RA+ positively selected. The receptors stem from a man aged 18 to 30 in good health.

This rearrangement joins TRBV4-1 to TRBJ1-2, with D uncertain. Trimming left V 1 base short and J 6 bases short, with 21 bases between. The CDR3 consists of 17 residues. Germline CDR1 MGHRA, CDR2 YSYEKL. The CDR3 reads CASSQVPGVGPRDGYTF. In nucleotides, the CDR3 is TGCGCCAGCAGCCAAGTACCCGGGGTCGGGCCTAGGGATGGCTACACCTTC.

V is TRBV5-1 and J is TRBJ2-5, with 12 bases that match TRBD2. The CDR3 runs 19 residues. CDR1 and CDR2 from the germline V gene are SGHRS and YFSETQ. Unmatched junction bases numbered 10, after V lost 0 bases and J lost 1 base. In nucleotides, the CDR3 is TGCGCCAGCAGCTTGGATTTTCCGACTAGCGGGGGACGCCAAGAGACCCAGTACTTC. Its protein product is CASSLDFPTSGGRQETQYF.

The J gene is TRBJ2-7, the V gene TRBV7-8; TRBD2 might be the D (5 bases). This CDR3 is built from 17 residues. Germline CDR1 is SGHVS and CDR2 is FQNEAQ. V lost 0 bases and J lost 3, with 18 bases in between. CDR3 sequence (DNA): TGTGCCAGCAGCTTAGCGCTGGGAGCGGCGGAATACTACGAGCAGTACTTC. Amino acids: CASSLALGAAEYYEQYF.

V and J are TRBV10-3 and TRBJ2-7; D may be TRBD2 (5 bases). The germline CDR1 and CDR2 sequences are ENHRY and SYGVKD. The CDR3 sequence is 14 residues long. Trimming shortened V by 0 bases and J by 4 bases, and 10 bases separated the two germline ends. CDR3: CAISESRRSYEQYF. The CDR3 nucleotides are TGTGCCATCAGTGAGTCCCGGAGGTCGTACGAGCAGTACTTC.

This clone appeared once. The V call is TRBV6-5, the J call TRBJ1-1; the D gene is possibly TRBD1 (5 bases). This CDR3 contains 15 residues. Germline-derived CDR1 and CDR2 are MNHEY and SVGAGI. V lost 0 bases and J lost 1, with 9 bases in between. Written as DNA, the CDR3 is TGTGCCAGCAGTTACTCCGGGACTCAGAACACTGAAGCTTTCTTT. Protein product: CASSYSGTQNTEAFF.

This chain links TRBV19 with TRBJ1-2; D gene uncertain. Trimming stripped 2 bases from V and 4 bases from J, with 17 bases between. The CDR3 covers 16 residues. Germline values: CDR1 LNHDA, CDR2 SQIVND (reference sequence). This chain's CDR3 is CASSISNVPYVYGYTF. The CDR3, as DNA: TGTGCCAGTAGTATATCAAACGTCCCGTATGTCTATGGCTACACCTTC.

The chain uses TRBV18 and TRBJ1-2; possibly TRBD1 for D (6 bases). This CDR3 region has 14 residues. With 2 bases removed from V and 7 bases from J, the gap between germline ends came to 14 bases. From germline, CDR1 is KGHSH and CDR2 LQKENI. The CDR3 sequence: CASSPFGQPPGYTF. In DNA, the CDR3 is TGTGCCAGCTCACCATTCGGACAGCCACCTGGCTACACCTTC.

This rearrangement joins TRBV19 to TRBJ2-2; D remains ambiguous. The ends were cut back, 3 bases at V and 9 bases at J, with 8 bases in the middle. Germline V lookup: CDR1 LNHDA, CDR2 SQIVND (reference sequence). The length of the CDR3 is 12 residues. CDR3: CASSMPERELFF. Here the CDR3 DNA reads TGTGCCAGTAGTATGCCCGAGCGGGAGCTGTTTTTT.

The chain is built from TRBV7-6 and TRBJ2-7; no reliable D call. CDR1 SGHVS and CDR2 FNYEAQ come from the germline V gene. This CDR3 comprises 12 residues. The V and J ends lost 5 bases and 2 bases respectively, with 7 bases between them. DNA of the CDR3: TGTGCCAGCAGCACCGATGCCTACGAGCAGTACTTC. It translates to CASSTDAYEQYF.

This chain links TRBV7-6 with TRBJ2-2; D remains ambiguous. The CDR3 has 15 residues. CDR1 is SGHVS and CDR2 is FNYEAQ in the germline V gene. Trimming stripped 5 bases from V and 0 bases from J, with 10 bases between. The CDR3 DNA follows: TGTGCCAGCAGCCCCACCACCGCGAACACCGGGGAGCTGTTTTTT. The encoded protein is CASSPTTANTGELFF.

The chain recombines TRBV18 with TRBJ1-2; D is unresolved. V was pared by 8 bases and J by 4 bases, with 17 bases between. Germline assignment: CDR1 KGHSH and CDR2 LQKENI. The CDR3 is made up of 14 amino acids. CDR3 sequence reads: CASANRDPLYGYTF. CDR3 DNA: TGTGCCAGCGCAAACCGGGATCCACTCTATGGCTACACCTTC.

This sequence joins TRBV4-1 and TRBJ1-4, with no clear D. The CDR3 is made up of 16 amino acids. Per the germline V gene, CDR1 is MGHRA and CDR2 is YSYEKL. V was clipped by 2 bases and J by 7 bases, with 17 bases between them. The CDR3 sequence: CASSQLQFRVGEKLFF. CDR3 DNA sequence: TGCGCCAGCAGCCAATTACAATTTAGGGTTGGTGAAAAACTGTTTTTT.

The chain combines TRBV6-5 with TRBJ1-6; TRBD1 aligns across 9 bases. The V gene end was trimmed by 6 bases and the J gene end by 6 bases; junction bases not matched to a gene: 6. Germline CDR1 MNHEY, CDR2 SVGAGI. The CDR3 has 15 amino acids. The CDR3 reads CASRPGTGFNSPLHF. CDR3 nucleotide sequence: TGTGCCAGCAGGCCCGGGACAGGGTTTAATTCACCCCTCCACTTT.

The V and J genes are TRBV28 and TRBJ1-5; possibly TRBD1 for D (5 bases). The length of the CDR3 is 15 residues. V gave up 2 bases and J gave up 2 bases, with 10 bases separating them. The germline gives CDR1 MDHEN, CDR2 SYDVKM. The CDR3 DNA reads as TGTGCCAGCAGTTTACCCATGGGGGGCAATCAGCCCCAGCATTTT. This codes for CASSLPMGGNQPQHF. Combining the CDR3 with reference TRBV28 and TRBJ1-5 gives the whole variable domain DVKVTQSSRYLVKRTGEKVFLECVQDMDHENMFWYRQDPGLGLRLIYFSYDVKMKEKGDIPEGYSVSREKKERFSLILESASTNQTSMYLCASSLPMGGNQPQHFGDGTRLSIL.

The genes are TRBV19 and TRBJ1-2; possibly TRBD1 for D (5 bases). Germline V gene lookup returns CDR1 LNHDA and CDR2 SQIVND (reference sequence). V lost 0 bases and J 3 bases, leaving 14 bases between the germline ends. There are 16 residues in the CDR3. This chain's CDR3 is CASSIDLFRVYYGYTF. In nucleotides, the CDR3 is TGTGCCAGTAGTATAGACCTCTTCAGGGTATACTATGGCTACACCTTC.

The chain joins TRBV7-9 to TRBJ2-3; 7 bases fit TRBD2. The CDR3 consists of 14 residues. The V gene's germline CDR1 is SEHNR and CDR2 FQNEAQ (reference sequence). V lost 5 bases, J lost 6 bases, and 8 bases stayed unmatched. The CDR3 loop reads CASSSGTIPDTQYF. The DNA for the CDR3 is TGTGCCAGCAGCAGTGGGACTATCCCCGATACGCAGTATTTT.

The chain joins TRBV10-3 to TRBJ1-1; 7 bases agree with TRBD1. The V segment lost 10 bases and the J segment 2 bases; nucleotides outside the gene matches: 7. Germline values: CDR1 ENHRY, CDR2 SYGVKD. This CDR3 comprises 13 residues. CDR3 sequence: CATRQGLNTEAFF. DNA for the CDR3: TGTGCCACCCGACAGGGCCTAAACACTGAAGCTTTCTTT.

The chain uses TRBV4-2 and TRBJ1-1, with D unclear. Trimming took 0 bases from V and 0 from J, leaving 5 bases between them. The germline V gene encodes CDR1 LGHNA and CDR2 YNFKEQ. The CDR3 runs to 14 residues. CDR3: CASSQDGLNTEAFF. The CDR3 coding sequence is TGTGCCAGCAGCCAAGATGGGTTGAACACTGAAGCTTTCTTT.

The genes are TRBV9 and TRBJ2-2; 10 bases line up with TRBD1. The CDR3 sequence is 18 residues long. Trimming took 0 bases from V and 7 from J; bases not matched to a gene: 12. Germline assignment: CDR1 SGDLS and CDR2 YYNGEE. CDR3 sequence (DNA): TGTGCCAGCAGCGTAGATATTGTGAGACAGGGGGCTGGCGGGGAGCTGTTTTTT. Translating gives CASSVDIVRQGAGGELFF.

The chain has TRBV5-1 and TRBJ2-7; perhaps TRBD2 as D (5 bases). Looked up from germline, CDR1 is SGHRS and CDR2 is YFSETQ. Trimming shortened V by 2 bases and J by 6 bases, and 18 bases separated the two germline ends. The CDR3 is made up of 15 amino acids. The CDR3 DNA follows: TGCGCCAGCAGCTTAACAGATGGACTGAAGGCCGAGCAGTACTTC. Its translation: CASSLTDGLKAEQYF. The full variable domain, in which reference TRBV5-1 and TRBJ2-7 provide the parts outside the CDR3, is KAGVTQTPRYLIKTRGQQVTLSCSPISGHRSVSWYQQTPGQGLQFLFEYFSETQRNKGNFPGRFSGRQFSNSRSEMNVSTLELGDSALYLCASSLTDGLKAEQYFGPGTRLTVT.

This clone came up once. The chain recombines TRBV10-3 with TRBJ2-7, with unresolved D. V was cut by 2 bases and J by 2 bases, with 10 bases left in between. The CDR3 is 14 residues long. Germline V gene lookup returns CDR1 ENHRY and CDR2 SYGVKD. CDR3 amino acids: CAISERVDAYEQYF. CDR3 sequence (DNA): TGTGCCATCAGTGAGCGTGTGGATGCCTACGAGCAGTACTTC.

The V call is TRBV6-5, the J call TRBJ2-2; no clear D. The CDR3 covers 14 residues. Germline CDR1 MNHEY, CDR2 SVGAGI. Trimming took 6 bases from V and 6 from J, leaving 14 bases between them. The CDR3 loop is CASSPPRVSGELFF. The DNA of the CDR3 is TGTGCCAGCAGCCCCCCTCGAGTGTCCGGGGAGCTGTTTTTT.